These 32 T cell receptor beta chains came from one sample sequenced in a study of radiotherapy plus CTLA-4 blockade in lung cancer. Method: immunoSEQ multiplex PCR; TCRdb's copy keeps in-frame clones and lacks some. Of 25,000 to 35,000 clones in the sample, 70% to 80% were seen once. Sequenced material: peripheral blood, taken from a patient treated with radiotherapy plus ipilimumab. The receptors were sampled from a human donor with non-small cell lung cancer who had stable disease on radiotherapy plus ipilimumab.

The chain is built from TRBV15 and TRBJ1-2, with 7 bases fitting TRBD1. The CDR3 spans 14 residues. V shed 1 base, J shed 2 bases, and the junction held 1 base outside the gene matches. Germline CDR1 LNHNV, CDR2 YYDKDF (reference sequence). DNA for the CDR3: TGTGCCACCAGCAGAGCGACAGGGAACTATGGCTACACCTTC. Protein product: CATSRATGNYGYTF.

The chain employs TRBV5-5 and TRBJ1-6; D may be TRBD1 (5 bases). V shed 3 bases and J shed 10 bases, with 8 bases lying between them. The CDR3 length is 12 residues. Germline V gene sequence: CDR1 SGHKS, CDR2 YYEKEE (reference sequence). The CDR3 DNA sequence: TGTGCCAGCAGCTGGGAGGGGTCACCCCTCCACTTT. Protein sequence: CASSWEGSPLHF.

The CDR3 region has the DNA TGTGCCTCGGCCCTTGGGGGGGGACCTTACTTC. Amino acid sequence: CASALGGGPYF. The rearrangement uses TRBV30 and TRBJ2-5; the match to TRBD2 covers 7 bases. J gave up 14 bases and V 7 bases, and 13 bases lay outside the gene matches. CDR3 length equals 11 residues. Germline V gene data show CDR1 as GTSNPN and CDR2 as SVGIG (reference sequence).

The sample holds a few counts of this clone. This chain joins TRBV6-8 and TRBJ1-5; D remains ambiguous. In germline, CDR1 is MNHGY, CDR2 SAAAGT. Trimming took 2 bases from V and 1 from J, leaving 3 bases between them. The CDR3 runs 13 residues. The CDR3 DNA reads TGTGCCAGCAGTTACGACAGCAATCAGCCCCAGCATTTT. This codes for CASSYDSNQPQHF.

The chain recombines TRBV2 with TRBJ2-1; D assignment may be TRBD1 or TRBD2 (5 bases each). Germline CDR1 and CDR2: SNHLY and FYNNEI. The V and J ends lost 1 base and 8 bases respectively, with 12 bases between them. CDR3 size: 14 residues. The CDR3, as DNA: TGTGCCAGCAGTGAAGTGGGGCTGGGGGATGAGCAGTTCTTC. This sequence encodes CASSEVGLGDEQFF.

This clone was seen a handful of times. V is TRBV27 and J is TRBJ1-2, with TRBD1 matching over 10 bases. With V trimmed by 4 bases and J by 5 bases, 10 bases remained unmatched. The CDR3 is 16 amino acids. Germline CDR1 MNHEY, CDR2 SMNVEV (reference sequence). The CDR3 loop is CASSYVTGTGAYGYTF. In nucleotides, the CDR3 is TGTGCCAGCAGTTACGTAACCGGGACAGGGGCTTATGGCTACACCTTC.

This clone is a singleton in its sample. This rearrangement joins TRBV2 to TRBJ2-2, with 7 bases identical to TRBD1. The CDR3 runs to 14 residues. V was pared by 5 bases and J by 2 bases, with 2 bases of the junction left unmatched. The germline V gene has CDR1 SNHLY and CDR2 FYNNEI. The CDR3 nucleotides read TGTGCCAGCAGTAGGGGGCTCAACACCGGGGAGCTGTTTTTT. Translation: CASSRGLNTGELFF. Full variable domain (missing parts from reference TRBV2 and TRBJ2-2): EPEVTQTPSHQVTQMGQEVILRCVPISNHLYFYWYRQILGQKVEFLVSFYNNEISEKSEIFDDQFSVERPDGSNFTLKIRSTKLEDSAMYFCASSRGLNTGELFFGEGSRLTVL.

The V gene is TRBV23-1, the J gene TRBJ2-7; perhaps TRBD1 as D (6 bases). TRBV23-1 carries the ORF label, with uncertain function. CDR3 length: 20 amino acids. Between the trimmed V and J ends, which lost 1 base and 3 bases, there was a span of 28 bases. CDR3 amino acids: CASSQFDRGTHAGLGYEQYV. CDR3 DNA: TGCGCCAGCAGTCAATTTGATAGGGGGACCCACGCAGGTCTCGGCTACGAGCAGTACGTC.

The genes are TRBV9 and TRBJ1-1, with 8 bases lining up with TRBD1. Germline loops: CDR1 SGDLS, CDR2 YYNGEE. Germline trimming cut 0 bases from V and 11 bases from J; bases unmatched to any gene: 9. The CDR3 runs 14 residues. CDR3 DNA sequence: TGTGCCAGCAGCGTAGTTAGGGGGACAGGTGAGGCTTTCTTT. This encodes CASSVVRGTGEAFF.

The CDR3 sequence is CASSQTGLSYEQYF. As DNA, the CDR3 is TGTGCCAGCAGCCAAACAGGGTTGTCCTACGAGCAGTACTTC. The chain combines TRBV7-9 with TRBJ2-7; tentative D call: TRBD1 (6 bases). The CDR3 length is 14 residues. Germline assignment: CDR1 SEHNR and CDR2 FQNEAQ (reference sequence). Trimming removed 5 bases at V and 1 base at J, with 12 bases between.

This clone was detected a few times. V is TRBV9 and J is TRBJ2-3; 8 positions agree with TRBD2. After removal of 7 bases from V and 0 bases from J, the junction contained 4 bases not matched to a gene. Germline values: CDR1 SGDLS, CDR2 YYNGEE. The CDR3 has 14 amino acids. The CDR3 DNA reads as TGTGCCAGCGACGGGGGGGCTAGCACAGATACGCAGTATTTT. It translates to CASDGGASTDTQYF. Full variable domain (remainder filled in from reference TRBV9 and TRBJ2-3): DSGVTQTPKHLITATGQRVTLRCSPRSGDLSVYWYQQSLDQGLQFLIQYYNGEERAKGNILERFSAQQFPDLHSELNLSSLELGDSALYFCASDGGASTDTQYFGPGTRLTVL.

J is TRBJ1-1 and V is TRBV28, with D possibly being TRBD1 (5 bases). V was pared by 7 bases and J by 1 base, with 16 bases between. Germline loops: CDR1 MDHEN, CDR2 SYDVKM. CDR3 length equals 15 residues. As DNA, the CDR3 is TGTGCCAGCAATCTTGGGGTTGGGGCGAACACTGAAGCTTTCTTT. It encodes CASNLGVGANTEAFF.

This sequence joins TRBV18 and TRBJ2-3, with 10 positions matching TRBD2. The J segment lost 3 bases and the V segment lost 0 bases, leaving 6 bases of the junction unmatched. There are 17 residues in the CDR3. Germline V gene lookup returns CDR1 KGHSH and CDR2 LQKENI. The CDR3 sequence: CASSPPGASGGTDTQYF. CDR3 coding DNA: TGTGCCAGCTCACCACCGGGGGCTAGCGGGGGTACAGATACGCAGTATTTT.

CDR3 sequence (DNA): TGTGCCAGCAGTGTAGACAGGGGTGGCAATGAGCAGTTCTTC. It yields the protein CASSVDRGGNEQFF. This chain joins TRBV27 and TRBJ2-1; 8 bases map to TRBD1. Unmatched junction bases numbered 6, after V lost 5 bases and J lost 6 bases. The CDR3 contains 14 residues. The V gene's germline CDR1 is MNHEY and CDR2 SMNVEV (reference sequence).

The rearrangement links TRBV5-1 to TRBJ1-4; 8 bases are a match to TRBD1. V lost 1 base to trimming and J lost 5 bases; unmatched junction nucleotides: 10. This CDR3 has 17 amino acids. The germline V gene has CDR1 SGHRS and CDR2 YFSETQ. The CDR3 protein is CASSLQGALRRNEKLFF. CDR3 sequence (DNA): TGCGCCAGCAGCTTGCAGGGGGCGCTGAGAAGAAATGAAAAACTGTTTTTT.

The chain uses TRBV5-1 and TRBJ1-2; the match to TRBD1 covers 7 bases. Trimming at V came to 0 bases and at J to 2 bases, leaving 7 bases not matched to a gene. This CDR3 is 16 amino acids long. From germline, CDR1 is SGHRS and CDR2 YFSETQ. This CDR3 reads CASSLGDSQYNYGYTF. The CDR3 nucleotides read TGCGCCAGCAGCTTGGGGGACAGCCAGTACAACTATGGCTACACCTTC.

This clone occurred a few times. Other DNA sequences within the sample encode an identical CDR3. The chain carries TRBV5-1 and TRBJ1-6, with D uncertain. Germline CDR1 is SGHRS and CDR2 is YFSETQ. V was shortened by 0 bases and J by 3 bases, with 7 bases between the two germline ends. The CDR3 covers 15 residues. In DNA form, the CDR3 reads TGCGCCAGCAGCTTGGCCCCGGGCTATAATTCACCCCTCCACTTT. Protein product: CASSLAPGYNSPLHF.

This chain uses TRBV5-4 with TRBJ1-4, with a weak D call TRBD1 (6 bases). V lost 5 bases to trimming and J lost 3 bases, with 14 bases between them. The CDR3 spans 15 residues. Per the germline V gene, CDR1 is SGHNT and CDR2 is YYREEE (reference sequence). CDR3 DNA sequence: TGTGCCAGCAGTTTACAGGGTCGACCTAATGAAAAACTGTTTTTT. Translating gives CASSLQGRPNEKLFF.

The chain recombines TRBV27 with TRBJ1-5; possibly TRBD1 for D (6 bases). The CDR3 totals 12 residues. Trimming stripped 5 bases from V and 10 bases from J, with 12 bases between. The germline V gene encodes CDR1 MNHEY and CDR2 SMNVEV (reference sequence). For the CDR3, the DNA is TGTGCCAGCAGTCTCTCTGGGGGCCCCCAGCATTTT. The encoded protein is CASSLSGGPQHF.

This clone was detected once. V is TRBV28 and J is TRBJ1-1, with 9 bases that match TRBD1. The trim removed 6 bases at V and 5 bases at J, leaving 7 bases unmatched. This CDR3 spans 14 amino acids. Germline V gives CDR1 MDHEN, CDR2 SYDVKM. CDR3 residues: CASSLGTGRTEAFF. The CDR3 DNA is TGTGCCAGCAGCCTTGGGACAGGGCGGACTGAAGCTTTCTTT.

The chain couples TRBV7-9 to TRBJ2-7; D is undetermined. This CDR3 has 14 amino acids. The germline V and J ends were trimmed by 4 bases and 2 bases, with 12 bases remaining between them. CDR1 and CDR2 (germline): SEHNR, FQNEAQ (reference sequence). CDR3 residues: CASSSFQGPYEQYF. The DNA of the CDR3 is TGTGCCAGCAGCTCCTTCCAAGGCCCCTACGAGCAGTACTTC.

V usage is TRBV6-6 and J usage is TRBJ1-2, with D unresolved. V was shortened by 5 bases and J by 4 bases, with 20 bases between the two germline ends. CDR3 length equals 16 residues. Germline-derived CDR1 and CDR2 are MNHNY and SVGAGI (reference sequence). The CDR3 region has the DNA TGTGCCAGCAGTAACTACCATACCGGGAAATCCTATGGCTACACCTTC. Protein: CASSNYHTGKSYGYTF.

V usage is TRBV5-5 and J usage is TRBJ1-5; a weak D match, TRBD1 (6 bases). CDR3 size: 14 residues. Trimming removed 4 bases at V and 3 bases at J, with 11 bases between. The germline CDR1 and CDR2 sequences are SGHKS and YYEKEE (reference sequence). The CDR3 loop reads CASSPGHDNQPQHF. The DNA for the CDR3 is TGTGCCAGCAGCCCGGGACACGACAATCAGCCCCAGCATTTT.

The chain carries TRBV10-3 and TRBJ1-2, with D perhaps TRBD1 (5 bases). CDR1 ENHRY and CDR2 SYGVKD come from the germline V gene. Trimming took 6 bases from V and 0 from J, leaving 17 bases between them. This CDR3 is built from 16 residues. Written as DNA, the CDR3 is TGTGCCATCAGCTCGGGACCGACGGCTTCTAACTATGGCTACACCTTC. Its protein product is CAISSGPTASNYGYTF.

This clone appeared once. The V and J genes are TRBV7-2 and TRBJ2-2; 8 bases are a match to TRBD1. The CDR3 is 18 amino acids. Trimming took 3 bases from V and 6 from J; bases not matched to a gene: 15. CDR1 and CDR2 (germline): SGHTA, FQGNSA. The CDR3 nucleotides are TGTGCCAGCAGCTTCGCCATTTACGGGACAGGCGGTTCCGGGGAGCTGTTTTTT. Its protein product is CASSFAIYGTGGSGELFF.

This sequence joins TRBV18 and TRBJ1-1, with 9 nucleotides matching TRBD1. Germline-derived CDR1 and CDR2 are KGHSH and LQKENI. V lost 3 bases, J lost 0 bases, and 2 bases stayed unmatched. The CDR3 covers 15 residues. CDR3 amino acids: CASSPGQGMNTEAFF. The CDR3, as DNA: TGTGCCAGCTCACCTGGACAGGGGATGAACACTGAAGCTTTCTTT. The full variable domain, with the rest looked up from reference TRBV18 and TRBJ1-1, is NAGVMQNPRHLVRRRGQEARLRCSPMKGHSHVYWYRQLPEEGLKFMVYLQKENIIDESGMPKERFSAEFPKEGPSILRIQQVVRGDSAAYFCASSPGQGMNTEAFFGQGTRLTVV.

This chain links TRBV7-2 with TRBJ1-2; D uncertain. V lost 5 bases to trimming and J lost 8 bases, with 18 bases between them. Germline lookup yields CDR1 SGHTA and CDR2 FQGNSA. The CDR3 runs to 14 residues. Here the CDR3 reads CASSPQTGYRGYTF. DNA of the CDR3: TGTGCCAGCAGCCCCCAGACCGGGTATAGGGGCTACACCTTC.

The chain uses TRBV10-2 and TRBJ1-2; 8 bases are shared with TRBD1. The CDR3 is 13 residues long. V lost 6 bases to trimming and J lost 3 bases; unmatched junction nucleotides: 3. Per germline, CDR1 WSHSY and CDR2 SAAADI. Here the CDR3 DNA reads TGCGCCAGCAGGGACAGGGATGACTATGGCTACACCTTC. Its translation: CASRDRDDYGYTF.

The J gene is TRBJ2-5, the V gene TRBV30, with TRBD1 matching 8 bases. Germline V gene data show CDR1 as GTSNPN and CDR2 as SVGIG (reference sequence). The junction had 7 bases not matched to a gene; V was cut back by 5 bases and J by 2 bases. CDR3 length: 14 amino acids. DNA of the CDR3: TGTGCCTGGGGGGGACAGGTGATTCAAGAGACCCAGTACTTC. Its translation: CAWGGQVIQETQYF.

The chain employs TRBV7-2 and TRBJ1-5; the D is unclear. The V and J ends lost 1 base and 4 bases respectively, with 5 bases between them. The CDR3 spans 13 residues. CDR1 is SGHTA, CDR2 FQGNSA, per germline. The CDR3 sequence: CASSLEENQPQHF. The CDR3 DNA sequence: TGTGCCAGCAGCTTAGAGGAGAATCAGCCCCAGCATTTT.

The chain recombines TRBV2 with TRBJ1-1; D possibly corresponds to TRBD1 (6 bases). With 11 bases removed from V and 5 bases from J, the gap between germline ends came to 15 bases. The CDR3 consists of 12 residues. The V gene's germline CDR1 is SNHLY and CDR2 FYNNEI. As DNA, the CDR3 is TGTGCCGGAACAGGGTTGGAGACTGAAGCTTTCTTT. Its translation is CAGTGLETEAFF. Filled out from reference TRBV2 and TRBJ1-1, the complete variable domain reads EPEVTQTPSHQVTQMGQEVILRCVPISNHLYFYWYRQILGQKVEFLVSFYNNEISEKSEIFDDQFSVERPDGSNFTLKIRSTKLEDSAMYFCAGTGLETEAFFGQGTRLTVV.

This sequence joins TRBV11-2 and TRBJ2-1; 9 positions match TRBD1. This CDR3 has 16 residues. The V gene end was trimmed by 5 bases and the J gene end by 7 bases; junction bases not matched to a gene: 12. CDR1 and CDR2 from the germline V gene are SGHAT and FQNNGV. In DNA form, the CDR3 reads TGTGCCAGCAGCCCCCCGGGACAGGGATCGAGGAATGAGCAGTTCTTC. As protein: CASSPPGQGSRNEQFF.